This T cell receptor (beta chain) was identified during a study of CXCR3-negative and CXCR3-positive naive CD8 T cells. Study background: The TRB read total, about 130 million, broke down to about 1.5 +/- 0.3 million reads per library.

Germline V gene data show CDR1 as SEHNR and CDR2 as FQNEAQ (reference sequence). The CDR3 runs to 13 residues. UMI-tagged TRB cDNA libraries were built via 5' RACE. With the 5' RACE reads reprocessed, TCRdb shows one record per CDR3 protein and no DNA. Its table records about 150,000 distinct CDR3 sequences. Study outcomes and limitations: The study found comparably high diversity in both naive subsets and much lower diversity in memory CD8+ cells. Naive CXCR3-positive and CXCR3-negative cells shared similar TRBV-TRBJ usage, unlike memory cells. Naive cells with CXCR3 showed TRB CDR3s that were more hydrophobic than those in CXCR3-negative naive cells.

About this clonotype itself: What it binds is unknown.

The CD45RO-CCR7+CD27+CD95- phenotype denoted naive CD8+ T cells. The receptor comes from a human donor in good health. Some clones in this sample may be carry-over from other donors' samples. Sequencing was performed on naive CXCR3+ CD8+ T cells from blood. Documented subset: CD45RO-CCR7+CD27+CD95- naive CD8+ T cells expressing CXCR3 (TNR3+). The rearrangement links TRBV7-9 to TRBJ2-2. Here the CDR3 reads CASSSDGGGELFF. Full variable domain (rest looked up from reference TRBV7-9 and TRBJ2-2): DTGVSQNPRHKITKRGQNVTFRCDPISEHNRLYWYRQTLGQGPEFLTYFQNEAQLEKSRLLSDRFSAERPKGSFSTLEIQRTEQGDSAMYLCASSSDGGGELFFGEGSRLTVL.